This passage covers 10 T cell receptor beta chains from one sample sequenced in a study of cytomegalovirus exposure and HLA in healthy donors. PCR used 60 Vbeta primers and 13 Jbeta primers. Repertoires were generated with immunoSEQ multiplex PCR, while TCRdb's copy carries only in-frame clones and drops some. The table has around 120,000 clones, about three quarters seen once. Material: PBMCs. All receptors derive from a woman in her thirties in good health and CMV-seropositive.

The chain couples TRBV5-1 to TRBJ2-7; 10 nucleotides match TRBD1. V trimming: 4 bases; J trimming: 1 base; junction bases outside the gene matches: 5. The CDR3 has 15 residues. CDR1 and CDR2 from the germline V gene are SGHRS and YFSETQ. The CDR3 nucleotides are TGCGCCAGCAGCCAGGGACAGGGGACTTCCTACGAGCAGTACTTC. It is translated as CASSQGQGTSYEQYF.

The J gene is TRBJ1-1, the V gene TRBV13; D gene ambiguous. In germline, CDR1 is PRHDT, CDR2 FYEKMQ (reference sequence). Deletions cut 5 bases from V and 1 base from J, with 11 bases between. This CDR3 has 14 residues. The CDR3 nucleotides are TGTGCCAGCAGCGCGGACGGGAGGAACACTGAAGCTTTCTTT. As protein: CASSADGRNTEAFF.

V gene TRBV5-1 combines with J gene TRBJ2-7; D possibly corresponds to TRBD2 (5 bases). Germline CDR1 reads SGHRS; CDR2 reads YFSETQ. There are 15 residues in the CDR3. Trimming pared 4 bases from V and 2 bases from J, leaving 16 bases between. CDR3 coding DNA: TGCGCCAGCAGCGACCCTCCGACGGGAACCTACGAGCAGTACTTC. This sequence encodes CASSDPPTGTYEQYF.

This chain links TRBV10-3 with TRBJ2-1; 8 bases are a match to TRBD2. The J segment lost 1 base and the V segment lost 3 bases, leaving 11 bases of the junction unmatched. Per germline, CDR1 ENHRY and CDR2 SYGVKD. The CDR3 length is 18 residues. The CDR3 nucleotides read TGTGCCATCAGTGACCCCTCAGCGGGGGTTCGTTCCTACAATGAGCAGTTCTTC. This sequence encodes CAISDPSAGVRSYNEQFF.

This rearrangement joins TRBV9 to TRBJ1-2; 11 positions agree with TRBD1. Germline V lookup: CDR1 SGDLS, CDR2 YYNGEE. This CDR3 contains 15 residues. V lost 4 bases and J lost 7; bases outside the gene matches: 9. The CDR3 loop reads CASSSRTGGAGGYTF. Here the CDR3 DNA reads TGTGCCAGCAGCTCTAGGACAGGGGGCGCGGGTGGCTACACCTTC.

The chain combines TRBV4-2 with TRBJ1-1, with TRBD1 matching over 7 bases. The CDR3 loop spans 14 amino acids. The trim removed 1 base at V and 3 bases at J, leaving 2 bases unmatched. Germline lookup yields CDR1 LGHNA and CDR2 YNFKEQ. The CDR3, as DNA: TGTGCCAGCAGCCAAGTCGACAGGGACACTGAAGCTTTCTTT. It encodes CASSQVDRDTEAFF.

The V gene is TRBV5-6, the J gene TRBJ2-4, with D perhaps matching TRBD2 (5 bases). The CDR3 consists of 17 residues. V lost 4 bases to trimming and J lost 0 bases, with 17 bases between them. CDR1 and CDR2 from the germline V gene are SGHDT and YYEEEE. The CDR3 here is CASSLGVDSLAKNIQYF. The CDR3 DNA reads TGTGCCAGCAGCCTCGGGGTCGACTCCTTAGCCAAAAACATTCAGTACTTC.

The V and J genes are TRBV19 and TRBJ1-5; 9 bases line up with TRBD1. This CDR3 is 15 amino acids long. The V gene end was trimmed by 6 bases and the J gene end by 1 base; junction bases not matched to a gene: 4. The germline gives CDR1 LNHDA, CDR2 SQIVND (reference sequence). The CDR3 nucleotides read TGTGCCAGTAGACGACAGGGGGAAAGCAATCAGCCCCAGCATTTT. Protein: CASRRQGESNQPQHF.

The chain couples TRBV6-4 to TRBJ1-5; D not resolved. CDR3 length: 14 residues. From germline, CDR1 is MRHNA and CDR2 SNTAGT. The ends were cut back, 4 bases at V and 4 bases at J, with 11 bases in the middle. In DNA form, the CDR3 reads TGTGCCAGCAGTGCCTTCGGCGGAAATCAGCCCCAGCATTTT. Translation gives CASSAFGGNQPQHF.

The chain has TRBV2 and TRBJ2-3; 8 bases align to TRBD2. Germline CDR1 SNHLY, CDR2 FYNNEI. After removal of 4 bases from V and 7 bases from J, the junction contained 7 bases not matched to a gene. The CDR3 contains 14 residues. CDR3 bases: TGTGCCAGCAGTGTGGCGGGGGGTCGAAATACGCAGTATTTT. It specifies CASSVAGGRNTQYF.